This T cell receptor (beta chain) appears in the sequencing data of a study of OX40 agonist ivuxolimab in advanced cancers. Study-level findings and limits: Some nonresponders also had low normalized T-cell clonal expansion.

Generated by immunoSEQ multiplex PCR, the TCRdb table keeps only in-frame clones and is missing some. The sample yields under 85,000 clones, around nine tenths seen once. The CDR3 is 15 amino acids. The V gene's germline CDR1 is KGHSH and CDR2 LQKENI. V lost 4 bases, J lost 0 bases, and 10 bases lay in between. Remarks on this clone: The antigen is not known.

The clonotype comes from an adult with an advanced solid tumor such as melanoma, head and neck, liver or kidney cancer. The V gene is TRBV18, the J gene TRBJ2-1; D gene unclear. The sequences come from CD4+ or CD8+ T cells sorted from blood, collected in a trial of the OX40 agonist ivuxolimab. As DNA, the CDR3 is TGTGCCAGCTCACGCCCCCAGACCTCCTACAATGAGCAGTTCTTC. This encodes CASSRPQTSYNEQFF.